This T cell receptor beta chain was profiled in a study of blood T cells in healthy people across ages. Germline CDR1 and CDR2: LNHNV and YYDKDF (reference sequence). This CDR3 contains 15 residues. The junction had 5 bases not matched to a gene; V was cut back by 3 bases and J by 7 bases. Alongside a J-beta primer mix, a sample-barcoded 5' primer served in a second PCR lasting about 7 to 11 cycles. Every sample gave at least 3 million paired-end reads containing CDR3. Each CDR3 protein gets one entry after TCRdb re-called the 5' RACE reads with MiXCR. In the table there are around 870,000 distinct CDR3 sequences, 29% of which are singletons.

The receptor was derived from a woman aged 80 or over in good health. The specimen sequenced was blood. The J gene is TRBJ1-5, the V gene TRBV15; 11 nucleotides line up with TRBD1. CDR3 bases: TGTGCCACCAGCAGTAAAGGGACAGGGGGACAGCCCCAGCATTTT. Residues: CATSSKGTGGQPQHF.